What follows is one TCR beta chain and its context. Its antigen remains unidentified. Base qualities were left out, and no much larger clone turns up one base away. These data come from a study of blood T cell repertoires in COVID-19 (dated by TCRdb to between 2020 and 2021). For context, the study as a whole: The collaborator samples originated in the United States, Italy and Spain and spanned the acute and convalescent phases of COVID-19. The repertoires were made available in a free public database intended to serve as a resource for research on the immune response to SARS-CoV-2. Deeply sampled blood TCRbeta repertoires from subjects exposed to, actively infected with, or recovered from COVID-19 were included in the dataset. The sample metadata nearly always contained a de-identified subject ID, COVID-19 status, age in years and sex. Where HLA class I and class II types were available, the types were taken from metadata supplied by the sample provider, not from assay-based typing. Samples came from the ongoing ImmuneRACE study (first 160 participants) plus 1,254 subjects from 6 global collaborators. The prospective study material was composed of cDNA or gDNA derived from T cells, B-cell-depleted T cells, or PBMCs. Study-level results and caveats: How much clinical and demographic metadata was included differed by source and by participant, and the metadata was provided uncurated.

Collaborating institutions collected whole blood in K2EDTA tubes following their own protocols. For TCRbeta analysis, collaborators shipped samples in one of three forms: frozen whole blood, isolated PBMCs, or DNA extracted from either of those sample types. TCRbeta CDR3 regions were amplified from genomic DNA using the immunoSEQ Assay, a bias-controlled multiplex PCR. Regarding the original processing steps: The number of nucleated cells in each sample was estimated from the amplification of reference gene primers within the assay. To quantify the absolute abundance of each unique TCRbeta CDR3 rearrangement, sequence reads were collapsed and filtered. For each sample, productive Simpson clonality was calculated as the square root of Simpson's diversity index across productive rearrangements. TCRdb holds this immuneACCESS table with in-frame rearrangements only. Some clones are missing; in checked studies, unresolved V genes explain under half, and the rest has no known cause. V and J calls and clone size follow that table, whereas D and trimming were derived from the DNA. For this sample the table gives roughly 50,000 clones, of which roughly 90% were detected only once. The top ten clones comprise about an eighth of the sample.

The material sequenced was peripheral blood. The sequence derives from a man older than 75 with acute or convalescent COVID-19.

The CDR3 in this case is CASSGTGGETQYF. Read as DNA, the sequence is TGTGCCAGCAGCGGGACAGGGGGCGAGACCCAGTACTTC. Here the chain combines TRBV5-4 and TRBJ2-5, with TRBD1 matching 12 junction bases. Via the germline V gene (reference sequence), CDR1 is SGHNT and CDR2 YYREEE. Its CDR3 holds 13 amino acids, cysteine through phenylalanine. The read is trimmed to its CDR3 DNA, 39 bases read in frame from base 1. Unmatched junction bases come to 0, with V trimmed by 4 bases and J by 5 bases.